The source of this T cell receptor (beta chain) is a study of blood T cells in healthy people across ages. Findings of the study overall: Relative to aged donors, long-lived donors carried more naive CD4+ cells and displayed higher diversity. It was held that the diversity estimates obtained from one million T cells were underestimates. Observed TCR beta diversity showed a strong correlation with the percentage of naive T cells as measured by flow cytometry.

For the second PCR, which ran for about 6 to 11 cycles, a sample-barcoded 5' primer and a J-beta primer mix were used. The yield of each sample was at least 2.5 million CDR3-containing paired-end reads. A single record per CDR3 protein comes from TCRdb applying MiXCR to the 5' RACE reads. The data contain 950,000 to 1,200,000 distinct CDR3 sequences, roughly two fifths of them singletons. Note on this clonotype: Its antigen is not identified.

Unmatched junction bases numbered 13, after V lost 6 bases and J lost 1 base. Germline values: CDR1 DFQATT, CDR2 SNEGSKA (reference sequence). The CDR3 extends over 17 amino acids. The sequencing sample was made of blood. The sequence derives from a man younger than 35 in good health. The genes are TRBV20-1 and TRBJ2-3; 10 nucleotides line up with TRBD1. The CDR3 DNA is TGCAGTGCAACCCGGGACAGGGGTGTCCAAGGCACAGATACGCAGTATTTT. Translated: CSATRDRGVQGTDTQYF.